This T cell receptor beta chain originates from a study of T cell responses to AZD1222 COVID-19 vaccine. Libraries were prepared by immunoSEQ multiplex PCR; TCRdb keeps only in-frame clonotypes and omits some of them. The table lists more than 70,000 clones, under 95% of them singletons. In this sample, this clone turned up once. Its cognate antigen is unknown. Study findings and constraints: Among those given AZD1222, only six were seropositive at baseline. Donors were largely white British and mainly female; clonal diversity was possibly underestimated. The span of vaccine-associated CD4 TCRs extended across spike, with dominance at 160-218 and 743-854.

The sequence was obtained from an adult in good health. Sequenced material: peripheral blood, taken on day 0 of AZD1222 vaccination.

The CDR3 DNA is TGCGCCAGCACCCCCAGGGGACGGCCCAATCAGCCCCAGCATTTT. Protein product: CASTPRGRPNQPQHF. The rearrangement joins TRBV10-1 to TRBJ1-5; D is perhaps TRBD1 (6 bases). Germline V lookup: CDR1 WNHNN, CDR2 SYGVQD (reference sequence). With 7 bases removed from V and 3 bases from J, the gap between germline ends came to 16 bases. The CDR3 runs 15 residues.